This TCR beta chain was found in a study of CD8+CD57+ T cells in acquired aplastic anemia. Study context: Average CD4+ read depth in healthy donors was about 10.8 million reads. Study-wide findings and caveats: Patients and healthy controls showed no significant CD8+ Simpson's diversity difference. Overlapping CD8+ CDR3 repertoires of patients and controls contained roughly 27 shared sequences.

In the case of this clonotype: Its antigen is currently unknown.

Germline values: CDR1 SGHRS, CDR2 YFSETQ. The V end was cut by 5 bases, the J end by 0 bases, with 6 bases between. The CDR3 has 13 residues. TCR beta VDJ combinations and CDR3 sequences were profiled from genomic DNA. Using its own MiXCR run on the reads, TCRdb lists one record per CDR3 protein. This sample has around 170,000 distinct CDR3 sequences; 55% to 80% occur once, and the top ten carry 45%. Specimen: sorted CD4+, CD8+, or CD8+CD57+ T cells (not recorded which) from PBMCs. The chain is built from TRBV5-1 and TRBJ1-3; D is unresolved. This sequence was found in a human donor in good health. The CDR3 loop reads CASRPSSGNTIYF. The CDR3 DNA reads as TGCGCCAGCAGGCCGAGCTCTGGAAACACCATATATTTT.